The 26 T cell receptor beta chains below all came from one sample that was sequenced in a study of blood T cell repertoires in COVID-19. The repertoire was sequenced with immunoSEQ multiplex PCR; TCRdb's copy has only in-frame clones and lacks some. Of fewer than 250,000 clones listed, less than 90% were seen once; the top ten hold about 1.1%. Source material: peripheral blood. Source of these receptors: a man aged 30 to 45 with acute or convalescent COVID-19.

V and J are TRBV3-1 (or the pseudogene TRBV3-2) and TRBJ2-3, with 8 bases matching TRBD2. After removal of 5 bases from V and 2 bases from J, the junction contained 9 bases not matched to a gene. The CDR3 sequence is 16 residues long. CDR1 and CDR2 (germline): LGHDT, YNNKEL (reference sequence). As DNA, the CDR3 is TGTGCCAGCAGCTCCTACTTAGCGGGGATCACAGATACGCAGTATTTT. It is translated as CASSSYLAGITDTQYF.

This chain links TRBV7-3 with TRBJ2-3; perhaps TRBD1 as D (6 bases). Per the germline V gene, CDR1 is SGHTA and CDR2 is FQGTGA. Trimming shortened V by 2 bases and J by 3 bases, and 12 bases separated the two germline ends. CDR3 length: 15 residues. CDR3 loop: CASSLSGVETDTQYF. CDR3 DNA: TGTGCCAGCAGCTTATCAGGGGTAGAAACAGATACGCAGTATTTT.

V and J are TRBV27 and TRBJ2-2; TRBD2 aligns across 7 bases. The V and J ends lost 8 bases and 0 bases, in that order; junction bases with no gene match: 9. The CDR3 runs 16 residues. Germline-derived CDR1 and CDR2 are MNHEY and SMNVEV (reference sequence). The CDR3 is CASQRGQISNTGELFF. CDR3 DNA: TGTGCCAGCCAGCGGGGCCAGATATCGAACACCGGGGAGCTGTTTTTT.

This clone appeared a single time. This CDR3 reads CASSHRSGDTQYF. The CDR3 DNA follows: TGTGCCAGCAGCCACCGTTCGGGAGATACGCAGTATTTT. This chain links TRBV5-5 with TRBJ2-3; D is unclear. V was shortened by 4 bases and J by 5 bases, with 11 bases between the two germline ends. CDR3 length equals 13 residues. In germline, CDR1 is SGHKS, CDR2 YYEKEE (reference sequence).

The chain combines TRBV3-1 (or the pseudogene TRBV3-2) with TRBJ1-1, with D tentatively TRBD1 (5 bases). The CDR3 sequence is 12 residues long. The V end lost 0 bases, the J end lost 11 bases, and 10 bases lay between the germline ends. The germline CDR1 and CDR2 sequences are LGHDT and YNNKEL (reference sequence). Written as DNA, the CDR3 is TGTGCCAGCAGCCAAGAGCGGAGGGGTGCTTTCTTT. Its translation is CASSQERRGAFF.

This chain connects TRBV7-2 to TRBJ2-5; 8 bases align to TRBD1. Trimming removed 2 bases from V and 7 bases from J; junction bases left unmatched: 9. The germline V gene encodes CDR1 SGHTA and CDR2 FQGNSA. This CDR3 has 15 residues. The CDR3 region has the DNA TGTGCCAGCAGCTTATCAGCAGGGACAGGAGGGACCCAGTACTTC. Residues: CASSLSAGTGGTQYF.

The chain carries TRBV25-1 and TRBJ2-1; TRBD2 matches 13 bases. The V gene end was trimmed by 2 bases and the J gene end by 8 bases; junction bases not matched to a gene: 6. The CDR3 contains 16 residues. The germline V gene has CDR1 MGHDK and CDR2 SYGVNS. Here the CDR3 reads CASSEGGTSGNHEQFF. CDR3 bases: TGTGCCAGCAGTGAAGGCGGGACTAGCGGGAACCATGAGCAGTTCTTC.

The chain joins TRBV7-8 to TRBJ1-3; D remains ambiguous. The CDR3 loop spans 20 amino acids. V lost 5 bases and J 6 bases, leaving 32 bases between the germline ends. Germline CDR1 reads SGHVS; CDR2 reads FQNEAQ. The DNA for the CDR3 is TGTGCCAGCAGCATCCGAATTCTTCGTGTGCGAACTGATAATGAAAACACCATATATTTT. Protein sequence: CASSIRILRVRTDNENTIYF. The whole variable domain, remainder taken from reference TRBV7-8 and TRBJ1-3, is GAGVSQSPRYKVAKRGQDVALRCDPISGHVSLFWYQQALGQGPEFLTYFQNEAQLDKSGLPSDRFFAERPEGSVSTLKIQRTQQEDSAVYLCASSIRILRVRTDNENTIYFGEGSWLTVV.

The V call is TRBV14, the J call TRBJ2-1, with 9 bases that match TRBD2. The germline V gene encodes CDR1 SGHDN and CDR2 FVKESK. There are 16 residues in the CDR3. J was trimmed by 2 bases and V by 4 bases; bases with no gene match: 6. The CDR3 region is CASSLLGGGAYNEQFF. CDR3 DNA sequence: TGTGCCAGCAGCCTCCTGGGCGGGGGGGCCTACAATGAGCAGTTCTTC.

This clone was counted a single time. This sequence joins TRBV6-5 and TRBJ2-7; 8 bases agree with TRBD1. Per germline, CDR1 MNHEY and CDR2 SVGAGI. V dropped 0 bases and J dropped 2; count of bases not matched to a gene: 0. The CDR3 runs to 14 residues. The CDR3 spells CASSYSDRAYEQYF. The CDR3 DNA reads TGTGCCAGCAGTTACTCGGACAGGGCCTACGAGCAGTACTTC.

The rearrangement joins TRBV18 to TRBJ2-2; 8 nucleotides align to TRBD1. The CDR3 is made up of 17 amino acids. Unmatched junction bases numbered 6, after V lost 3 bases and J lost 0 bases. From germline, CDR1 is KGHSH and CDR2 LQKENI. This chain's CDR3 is CASSPTTGGPNTGELFF. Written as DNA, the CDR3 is TGTGCCAGCTCACCCACAACAGGGGGACCGAACACCGGGGAGCTGTTTTTT.

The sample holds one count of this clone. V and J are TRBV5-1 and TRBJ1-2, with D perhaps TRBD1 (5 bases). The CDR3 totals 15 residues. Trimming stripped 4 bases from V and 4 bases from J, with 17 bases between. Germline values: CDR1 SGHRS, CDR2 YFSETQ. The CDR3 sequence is CASSLDQTESYGYTF. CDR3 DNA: TGCGCCAGCAGCCTAGATCAGACAGAATCCTATGGCTACACCTTC.

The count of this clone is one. The CDR3 bases are TGTGCCAGCGGACAAAGGACGCCCCTCCACTTT. Translation: CASGQRTPLHF. The rearrangement links TRBV2 to TRBJ1-6, with a weak D call TRBD1 (5 bases). The CDR3 is 11 residues long. V shed 8 bases and J shed 13 bases, with 12 bases lying between them. Germline V gene lookup returns CDR1 SNHLY and CDR2 FYNNEI.

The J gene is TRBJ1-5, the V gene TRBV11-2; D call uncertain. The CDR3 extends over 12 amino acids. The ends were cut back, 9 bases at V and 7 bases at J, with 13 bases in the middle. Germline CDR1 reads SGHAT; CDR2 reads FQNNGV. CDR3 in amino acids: CASPVQVQPQHF. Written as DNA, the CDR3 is TGTGCCAGTCCCGTGCAGGTGCAGCCCCAGCATTTT.

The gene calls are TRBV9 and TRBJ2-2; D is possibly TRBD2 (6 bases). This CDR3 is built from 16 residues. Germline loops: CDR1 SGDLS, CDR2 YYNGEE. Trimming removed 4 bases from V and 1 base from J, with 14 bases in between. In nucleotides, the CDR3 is TGTGCCAGCAGCCCCTCGGGACTGCAGAACACCGGGGAGCTGTTTTTT. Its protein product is CASSPSGLQNTGELFF.

CDR3 nucleotides: TGTGCCTGTGGGTGGCCCGGGATGAACACTGAAGCTTTCTTT. Protein sequence: CACGWPGMNTEAFF. The chain recombines TRBV30 with TRBJ1-1, with unresolved D. Deletions cut 6 bases from V and 0 bases from J, with 14 bases between. The length of the CDR3 is 14 residues. CDR1 is GTSNPN and CDR2 is SVGIG in the germline V gene (reference sequence). The variable domain in full, completed from reference TRBV30 and TRBJ1-1, reads SQTIHQWPATLVQPVGSPLSLECTVEGTSNPNLYWYRQAAGRGLQLLFYSVGIGQISSEVPQNLSASRPQDRQFILSSKKLLLSDSGFYLCACGWPGMNTEAFFGQGTRLTVV.

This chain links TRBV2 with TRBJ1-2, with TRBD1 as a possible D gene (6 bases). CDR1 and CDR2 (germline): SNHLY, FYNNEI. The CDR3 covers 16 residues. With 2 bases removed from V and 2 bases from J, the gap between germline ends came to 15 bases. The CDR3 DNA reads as TGTGCCAGCAGTGAAACGTTACAGGGTACGAACTATGGCTACACCTTC. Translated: CASSETLQGTNYGYTF.

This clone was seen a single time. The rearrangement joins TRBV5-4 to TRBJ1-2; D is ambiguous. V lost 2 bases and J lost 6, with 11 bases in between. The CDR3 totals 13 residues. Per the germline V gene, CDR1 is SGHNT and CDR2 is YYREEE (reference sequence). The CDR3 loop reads CASSLEVFNGYTF. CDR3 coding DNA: TGTGCCAGCAGCTTAGAGGTTTTCAATGGCTACACCTTC.

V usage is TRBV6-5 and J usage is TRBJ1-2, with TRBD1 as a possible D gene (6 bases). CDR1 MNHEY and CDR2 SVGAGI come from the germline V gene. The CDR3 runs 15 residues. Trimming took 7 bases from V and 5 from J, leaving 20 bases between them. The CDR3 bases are TGTGCCAGCACCACCCTCGGACAGCGAACTTATGGCTACACCTTC. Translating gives CASTTLGQRTYGYTF.

The CDR3 protein is CASSFNMQETQYF. CDR3 bases: TGTGCCAGCAGTTTTAACATGCAAGAGACCCAGTACTTC. The chain is built from TRBV12-3 or TRBV12-4 and TRBJ2-5; D unresolved. This CDR3 region has 13 residues. Trimming shortened V by 3 bases and J by 2 bases, and 7 bases separated the two germline ends.

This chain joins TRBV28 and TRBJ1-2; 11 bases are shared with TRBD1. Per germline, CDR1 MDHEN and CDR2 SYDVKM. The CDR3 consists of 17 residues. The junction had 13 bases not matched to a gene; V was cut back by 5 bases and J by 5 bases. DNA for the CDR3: TGTGCCAGCAGTGACCTCGCCGGGACAGGGGGTCCATATGGCTACACCTTC. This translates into CASSDLAGTGGPYGYTF.

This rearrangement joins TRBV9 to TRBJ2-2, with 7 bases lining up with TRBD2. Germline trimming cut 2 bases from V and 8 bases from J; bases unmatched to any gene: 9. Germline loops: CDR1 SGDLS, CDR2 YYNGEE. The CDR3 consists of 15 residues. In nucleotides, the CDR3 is TGTGCCAGCAGCGTCGACCAGACTAGCAGGGGGGAGCTGTTTTTT. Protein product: CASSVDQTSRGELFF.

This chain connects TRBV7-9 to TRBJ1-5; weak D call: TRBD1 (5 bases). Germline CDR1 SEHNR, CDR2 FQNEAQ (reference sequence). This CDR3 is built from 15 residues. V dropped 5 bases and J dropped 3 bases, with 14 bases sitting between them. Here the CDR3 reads CASSRDGVHNQPQHF. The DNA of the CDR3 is TGTGCCAGCAGCAGGGACGGGGTTCACAATCAGCCCCAGCATTTT.

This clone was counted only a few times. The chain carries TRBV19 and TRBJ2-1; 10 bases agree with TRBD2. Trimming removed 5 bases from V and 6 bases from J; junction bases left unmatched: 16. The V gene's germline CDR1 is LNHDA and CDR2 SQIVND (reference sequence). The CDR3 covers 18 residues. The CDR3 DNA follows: TGTGCCAGTAGTCCCCGAGGAGCGGGGGGGCCTTTGGGCAATGAGCAGTTCTTC. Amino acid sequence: CASSPRGAGGPLGNEQFF.

The CDR3 here is CASSYGASGFYEQYF. Here the CDR3 DNA reads TGTGCCAGCAGTTACGGGGCTAGCGGATTCTACGAGCAGTACTTC. The chain employs TRBV6-5 and TRBJ2-7, with TRBD2 matching over 7 bases. The CDR3 runs 15 residues. CDR1 and CDR2 (germline): MNHEY, SVGAGI. V shed 2 bases and J 3 bases; nucleotides not matched to a gene: 7.

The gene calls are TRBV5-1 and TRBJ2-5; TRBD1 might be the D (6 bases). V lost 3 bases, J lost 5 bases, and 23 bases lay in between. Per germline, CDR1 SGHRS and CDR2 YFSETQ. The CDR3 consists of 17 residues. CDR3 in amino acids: CASSSTVGARALETQYF. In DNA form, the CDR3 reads TGCGCCAGCAGCTCTACCGTGGGGGCGAGAGCTCTCGAGACCCAGTACTTC. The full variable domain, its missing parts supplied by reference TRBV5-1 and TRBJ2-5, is KAGVTQTPRYLIKTRGQQVTLSCSPISGHRSVSWYQQTPGQGLQFLFEYFSETQRNKGNFPGRFSGRQFSNSRSEMNVSTLELGDSALYLCASSSTVGARALETQYFGPGTRLLVL.